These 18 T cell receptor beta chains were all obtained from the same sample, sequenced in a study of cytomegalovirus exposure and HLA in healthy donors. The PCR had 60 Vbeta and 13 Jbeta primers. Data came from immunoSEQ multiplex PCR; TCRdb stores just in-frame clones and leaves some out. Of roughly 100,000 clones detected, roughly three quarters appear once; the ten largest clones hold roughly 5%. Sequences were obtained from PBMCs. The receptors derive from a male donor in good health and CMV-seronegative.

The table lists this clone with a few counts. This chain links TRBV30 with TRBJ1-1; TRBD1 agrees at 7 bases. V lost 3 bases to trimming and J lost 4 bases; unmatched junction nucleotides: 8. The germline V gene encodes CDR1 GTSNPN and CDR2 SVGIG (reference sequence). The CDR3 is made up of 14 amino acids. The CDR3 here is CAWSGHRGGTEAFF. In DNA form, the CDR3 reads TGTGCCTGGAGCGGCCACAGGGGTGGCACTGAAGCTTTCTTT. Filled out from reference TRBV30 and TRBJ1-1, the complete variable domain reads SQTIHQWPATLVQPVGSPLSLECTVEGTSNPNLYWYRQAAGRGLQLLFYSVGIGQISSEVPQNLSASRPQDRQFILSSKKLLLSDSGFYLCAWSGHRGGTEAFFGQGTRLTVV.

The chain recombines TRBV29-1 with TRBJ2-1, with 11 bases fitting TRBD2. The CDR3 is 14 residues long. Per germline, CDR1 SQVTM and CDR2 ANQGSEA. The V gene end was trimmed by 5 bases and the J gene end by 7 bases; junction bases not matched to a gene: 7. The CDR3 DNA follows: TGCAGCGTTCCCACTAGCGGGAGATGGAATGAGCAGTTCTTC. Residues: CSVPTSGRWNEQFF.

The V gene is TRBV27, the J gene TRBJ1-5, with D possibly being TRBD1 (5 bases). This CDR3 comprises 14 residues. V was shortened by 5 bases and J by 1 base, with 9 bases between the two germline ends. From germline, CDR1 is MNHEY and CDR2 SMNVEV (reference sequence). DNA of the CDR3: TGTGCCAGCAGTCCCTGGACAAGCAATCAGCCCCAGCATTTT. Amino acids: CASSPWTSNQPQHF.

This clone was seen only a few times. This chain links TRBV7-6 with TRBJ2-3; TRBD1 matches 9 bases. The CDR3 is 14 residues long. Germline lookup yields CDR1 SGHVS and CDR2 FNYEAQ. V gave up 4 bases and J gave up 8 bases; unmatched junction bases: 7. The CDR3 is CASSSGTGKGTQYF. The CDR3 DNA is TGTGCCAGCAGCTCCGGGACAGGGAAGGGTACGCAGTATTTT.

The V call is TRBV10-2, the J call TRBJ2-3; maybe TRBD2 (5 bases). This CDR3 contains 15 residues. V was shortened by 8 bases and J by 2 bases, with 17 bases between the two germline ends. Germline CDR1 reads WSHSY; CDR2 reads SAAADI. The CDR3 protein is CASVEDLWFTDTQYF. The CDR3, as DNA: TGCGCCAGCGTGGAGGACCTCTGGTTCACAGATACGCAGTATTTT.

J is TRBJ2-7 and V is TRBV5-1, with 8 bases matching TRBD1. The CDR3 runs to 15 residues. The V gene end was trimmed by 0 bases and the J gene end by 9 bases; junction bases not matched to a gene: 11. The V gene's germline CDR1 is SGHRS and CDR2 YFSETQ. DNA of the CDR3: TGCGCCAGCAGCTTGGGAAGCGACAGGGGAAGGCGGCAGTACTTC. It specifies CASSLGSDRGRRQYF.

V gene TRBV30 combines with J gene TRBJ2-6; TRBD2 matches 10 bases. Looked up from germline, CDR1 is GTSNPN and CDR2 is SVGIG (reference sequence). The junction had 4 bases not matched to a gene; V was cut back by 0 bases and J by 2 bases. The CDR3 totals 17 residues. The CDR3 DNA reads TGTGCCTGGAGTGTACCAGCGGGAGGGCCTGGGGCCAACGTCCTGACTTTC. It translates to CAWSVPAGGPGANVLTF.

This clone was observed a few times. The rearrangement joins TRBV4-1 to TRBJ2-4, with D unclear. The V and J ends lost 5 bases and 5 bases respectively, with 16 bases between them. Germline assignment: CDR1 MGHRA and CDR2 YSYEKL. This CDR3 is built from 15 residues. This CDR3 is CASSYSRVPENIQYF. DNA for the CDR3: TGCGCCAGCAGCTACTCTCGGGTCCCTGAAAACATTCAGTACTTC.

V is TRBV10-3 and J is TRBJ2-3, with D maybe TRBD1 (6 bases). The V gene lost 2 bases and the J gene lost 3 bases, with 12 bases spanning the gap. Germline CDR1 is ENHRY and CDR2 is SYGVKD. The CDR3 sequence is 15 residues long. CDR3 loop: CAISEGTGRTDTQYF. The CDR3 DNA follows: TGTGCCATCAGTGAGGGTACAGGGAGAACAGATACGCAGTATTTT.

The chain combines TRBV5-1 with TRBJ2-1; no definite D call. Germline V gene data show CDR1 as SGHRS and CDR2 as YFSETQ. Trimming left V 0 bases short and J 14 bases short, with 15 bases between. CDR3 size: 13 residues. This chain's CDR3 is CASSLDGSRPEFF. CDR3 in DNA: TGCGCCAGCAGCTTGGATGGCTCGCGGCCGGAGTTCTTC.

A few counts support this clone. The chain uses TRBV11-2 and TRBJ2-2, with 7 bases that match TRBD2. CDR3 length equals 17 residues. J lost 0 bases, V lost 8 bases, and 12 bases had no gene match. CDR1 and CDR2 from the germline V gene are SGHAT and FQNNGV. This CDR3 reads CASWGGVRDSNTGELFF. The DNA for the CDR3 is TGTGCCAGCTGGGGAGGGGTGAGGGACTCGAACACCGGGGAGCTGTTTTTT.

The J gene is TRBJ2-1, the V gene TRBV27; D ambiguous. Germline CDR1 reads MNHEY; CDR2 reads SMNVEV (reference sequence). The CDR3 is 15 amino acids. V was trimmed by 3 bases and J by 5 bases, leaving 14 bases between them. The CDR3 region is CASSFPSSPDNEQFF. The DNA for the CDR3 is TGTGCCAGCAGTTTCCCGTCTAGTCCTGACAATGAGCAGTTCTTC.

The sample holds a few counts of this clone. For the CDR3, the DNA is TGTGCCAGCAGCTTGGCCCTAGCGGGATATGGAGATACGCAGTATTTT. Its translation is CASSLALAGYGDTQYF. The V gene is TRBV5-8, the J gene TRBJ2-3; TRBD2 matches 9 bases. CDR1 is SGHTS and CDR2 is YDEGEE in the germline V gene. V lost 0 bases, J lost 5 bases, and 7 bases stayed unmatched. This CDR3 has 16 residues.

The CDR3 region is CAWSVFAHEQFF. As DNA, the CDR3 is TGTGCCTGGAGTGTGTTTGCGCATGAGCAGTTCTTC. This chain uses TRBV30 with TRBJ2-1; D not certain. The CDR3 is 12 amino acids. Germline CDR1 and CDR2: GTSNPN and SVGIG (reference sequence). Trimming pared 0 bases from V and 8 bases from J, leaving 8 bases between. Based on the CDR3 plus reference TRBV30 and TRBJ2-1, the full variable domain is SQTIHQWPATLVQPVGSPLSLECTVEGTSNPNLYWYRQAAGRGLQLLFYSVGIGQISSEVPQNLSASRPQDRQFILSSKKLLLSDSGFYLCAWSVFAHEQFFGPGTRLTVL.

The rearrangement joins TRBV10-2 to TRBJ2-1; a possible D gene is TRBD2 (5 bases). The CDR3 runs to 16 residues. V lost 3 bases and J lost 5, with 17 bases in between. CDR1 WSHSY and CDR2 SAAADI come from the germline V gene. CDR3 region: CASSEFGLSGHNEQFF. CDR3 nucleotide sequence: TGCGCCAGCAGTGAATTTGGACTCAGTGGGCACAATGAGCAGTTCTTC.

CDR3 bases: TGCAGCGCTACAAGGACAGGCCTCTATGGCTACACCTTC. Its translation: CSATRTGLYGYTF. J is TRBJ1-2 and V is TRBV29-1, with 7 bases fitting TRBD1. CDR1 and CDR2 (germline): SQVTM, ANQGSEA. This CDR3 spans 13 amino acids. V was clipped by 7 bases and J by 4 bases; unmatched bases: 9.

The chain carries TRBV9 and TRBJ2-7, with 7 bases identical to TRBD1. The trim removed 4 bases at V and 1 base at J, leaving 5 bases unmatched. This CDR3 has 14 amino acids. Germline V CDR1 and CDR2: SGDLS, YYNGEE. The CDR3 loop is CASSFTTGSYEQYF. CDR3 in DNA: TGTGCCAGCAGCTTTACGACAGGGTCCTACGAGCAGTACTTC.

The J gene is TRBJ2-3, the V gene TRBV11-3, with unresolved D. CDR3 length: 13 residues. Germline lookup yields CDR1 SGHNT and CDR2 YENEEA. V shed 1 base and J shed 6 bases, with 8 bases lying between them. The CDR3 region has the DNA TGTGCCAGCAGCTTAGTCTACGGGGATACGCAGTATTTT. This translates into CASSLVYGDTQYF.